The 16 T cell receptor beta chains presented below share a single source sample, sequenced in a study of cytomegalovirus exposure and HLA in healthy donors. Both 60 Vbeta primers and 13 Jbeta primers went into the PCR. The method was immunoSEQ multiplex PCR; TCRdb's version includes in-frame clones alone and lacks a portion of them. There are 95,000 to 110,000 clones in the sample; 82% occur only once, and less than 3.5% lies in the top ten. The sequencing input was PBMCs. These receptors all come from a man younger than 40 in good health and CMV-seropositive.

A word on this clone: Its ends do not fully match the called genes, so a read error is possible. V gene TRBV7-9 combines with J gene TRBJ1-5, with unresolved D. CDR1 is SEHNR, CDR2 FQNEAQ, per germline (reference sequence). The CDR3 is 14 amino acids. The CDR3 DNA sequence: TGTTCCAGCAGCACCTCAGGTTCGAATCAGCCCCAGCATTTT. This encodes CSSSTSGSNQPQHF.

This chain connects TRBV27 to TRBJ1-2, with no clear D. The CDR3 is 14 amino acids. V was shortened by 3 bases and J by 4 bases, with 12 bases between the two germline ends. The germline CDR1 and CDR2 sequences are MNHEY and SMNVEV (reference sequence). The CDR3 bases are TGTGCCAGCAGTTTCTCTCCACAAGTCTATGGCTACACCTTC. Encoded protein: CASSFSPQVYGYTF.

This clone was picked up a small number of times. This chain joins TRBV5-1 and TRBJ1-2; D remains ambiguous. The CDR3 runs to 14 residues. V gave up 3 bases and J gave up 8 bases, with 17 bases separating them. The germline V gene has CDR1 SGHRS and CDR2 YFSETQ. The CDR3 DNA follows: TGCGCCAGCAGCTCCGAGGGTTTAGGGATCGGCTACACCTTC. This codes for CASSSEGLGIGYTF. Full variable domain (missing parts from reference TRBV5-1 and TRBJ1-2): KAGVTQTPRYLIKTRGQQVTLSCSPISGHRSVSWYQQTPGQGLQFLFEYFSETQRNKGNFPGRFSGRQFSNSRSEMNVSTLELGDSALYLCASSSEGLGIGYTFGSGTRLTVV.

The chain carries TRBV7-2 and TRBJ2-7; 11 bases line up with TRBD2. The CDR3 extends over 16 amino acids. Per germline, CDR1 SGHTA and CDR2 FQGNSA. Trimming took 2 bases from V and 3 from J; bases not matched to a gene: 6. In DNA, the CDR3 is TGTGCCAGCAGCTTATCTCATAGCGGGGGGGACTACGAGCAGTACTTC. Encoded protein: CASSLSHSGGDYEQYF. Full variable domain (rest looked up from reference TRBV7-2 and TRBJ2-7): GAGVSQSPSNKVTEKGKDVELRCDPISGHTALYWYRQSLGQGLEFLIYFQGNSAPDKSGLPSDRFSAERTGGSVSTLTIQRTQQEDSAVYLCASSLSHSGGDYEQYFGPGTRLTVT.

The V gene is TRBV4-2, the J gene TRBJ2-3; TRBD2 matches 9 bases. CDR3 length: 15 amino acids. Germline CDR1 reads LGHNA; CDR2 reads YNFKEQ. The J segment lost 6 bases and the V segment lost 1 base, leaving 5 bases of the junction unmatched. CDR3 sequence reads: CASSQGLAGGDTQYF. DNA for the CDR3: TGTGCCAGCAGCCAAGGGCTTGCGGGGGGGGATACGCAGTATTTT.

This rearrangement joins TRBV7-9 to TRBJ1-1; D is ambiguous. The germline V gene encodes CDR1 SEHNR and CDR2 FQNEAQ (reference sequence). V dropped 2 bases and J dropped 0 bases, with 7 bases sitting between them. The CDR3 covers 14 residues. The CDR3 is CASSLMAVNTEAFF. The DNA of the CDR3 is TGTGCCAGCAGCTTAATGGCGGTGAACACTGAAGCTTTCTTT.

V gene TRBV6-1 combines with J gene TRBJ2-3, with 8 bases identical to TRBD2. The CDR3 runs to 16 residues. V shed 2 bases, J shed 5 bases, and the junction held 9 bases outside the gene matches. Germline lookup yields CDR1 MNHNS and CDR2 SASEGT. CDR3 sequence (DNA): TGTGCCAGCAGTGAATACGGGCGGGGGGTTGGAGATACGCAGTATTTT. Translated: CASSEYGRGVGDTQYF.

This chain links TRBV15 with TRBJ1-5; D ambiguous. The germline CDR1 and CDR2 sequences are LNHNV and YYDKDF (reference sequence). The CDR3 loop spans 16 amino acids. V shed 5 bases and J shed 4 bases, with 18 bases lying between them. CDR3 coding DNA: TGTGCCACCAGCGCGGACGGAGGAGAGTGGAATCAGCCCCAGCATTTT. It specifies CATSADGGEWNQPQHF.

The V gene is TRBV7-9, the J gene TRBJ1-1; D uncertain. The CDR3 sequence is 13 residues long. Germline V lookup: CDR1 SEHNR, CDR2 FQNEAQ (reference sequence). V lost 4 bases to trimming and J lost 5 bases, with 11 bases between them. CDR3 protein: CASSSLRGTEAFF. The CDR3 DNA follows: TGTGCCAGCAGCTCCCTCCGGGGAACTGAAGCTTTCTTT.

DNA of the CDR3: TGTGCCAGCAGGAGGGAGGGGGTCACAGATACGCAGTATTTT. Translated, it gives CASRREGVTDTQYF. The rearrangement joins TRBV25-1 to TRBJ2-3, with D perhaps TRBD2 (7 bases). This CDR3 has 14 residues. The germline CDR1 and CDR2 sequences are MGHDK and SYGVNS. The ends were cut back, 6 bases at V and 2 bases at J, with 12 bases in the middle.

This sequence joins TRBV9 and TRBJ2-1; D gene uncertain. Germline V gene lookup returns CDR1 SGDLS and CDR2 YYNGEE. Trimming left V 3 bases short and J 4 bases short, with 17 bases between. The CDR3 extends over 16 amino acids. The chain's CDR3 is CASSDENRQVYNEQFF. The CDR3 nucleotides read TGTGCCAGCAGCGACGAAAATCGGCAGGTGTACAATGAGCAGTTCTTC.

The chain joins TRBV12-5 to TRBJ1-1; D is unclear. CDR3 size: 13 residues. V was shortened by 1 base and J by 5 bases, with 8 bases between the two germline ends. CDR1 and CDR2 from the germline V gene are LGHNT and FRNRAP. This CDR3 is CASGLEIATEAFF. The CDR3 nucleotides read TGTGCTAGTGGTTTGGAGATCGCGACTGAAGCTTTCTTT.

This clone appeared a few times. The V call is TRBV25-1, the J call TRBJ1-1, with 8 bases identical to TRBD1. The length of the CDR3 is 16 residues. CDR1 and CDR2 from the germline V gene are MGHDK and SYGVNS. Trimming at V came to 2 bases and at J to 7 bases, leaving 12 bases not matched to a gene. In DNA form, the CDR3 reads TGTGCCAGCAGTGAAGACAGGGGTATTAAGGGGGTTGAAGCTTTCTTT. As protein: CASSEDRGIKGVEAFF.

Notes on this clone: One junction end does not reproduce the germline sequence, and a read error may be involved. The chain carries TRBV7-9 and TRBJ1-1; possibly TRBD1 for D (6 bases). The germline V gene has CDR1 SEHNR and CDR2 FQNEAQ (reference sequence). This CDR3 comprises 15 residues. In DNA, the CDR3 is TGTTCCAGCAGCTCCGTAACAGGGCGCGGCACTGAAGCTTTCTTT. This codes for CSSSSVTGRGTEAFF.

The rearrangement joins TRBV29-1 to TRBJ1-2; maybe TRBD1 (6 bases). This CDR3 is 13 amino acids long. Germline V gives CDR1 SQVTM, CDR2 ANQGSEA. V lost 8 bases and J lost 4, with 17 bases in between. The CDR3 is CSILRGEGYGYTF. Written as DNA, the CDR3 is TGCAGCATTCTCAGGGGTGAGGGCTATGGCTACACCTTC.

This clone has only one observation. The genes are TRBV13 and TRBJ1-6, with TRBD1 matching 8 bases. The J segment lost 9 bases and the V segment lost 6 bases, leaving 13 bases of the junction unmatched. Per germline, CDR1 PRHDT and CDR2 FYEKMQ (reference sequence). The CDR3 spans 16 residues. CDR3 coding DNA: TGTGCCAGCAGGTTGAACAGGGGGGCAGTATCTTCACCCCTCCACTTT. It yields the protein CASRLNRGAVSSPLHF.